The 8 T cell receptor beta chains listed next were all sequenced from one sample in a study of shared clonotypes between healthy human individuals. The assay was immunoSEQ multiplex PCR, and TCRdb's table has in-frame clones only and misses some. The sample contains millions of clones, around nine tenths of which appear only once. Source material: naive CD4+ T cells sorted from blood. Subset specified: CD45RA+ positively selected. The receptor source for this set is a young man in good health.

The chain links TRBV6-5 to TRBJ1-1; D not certain. CDR1 MNHEY and CDR2 SVGAGI come from the germline V gene. Trimming stripped 10 bases from V and 11 bases from J, with 17 bases between. CDR3 length: 11 amino acids. Written as DNA, the CDR3 is TGTGCCACCAGAAAGGTGTTCGACGCTTTCTTT. Amino acid sequence: CATRKVFDAFF.

This chain uses TRBV18 with TRBJ2-1; 8 bases line up with TRBD2. Per germline, CDR1 KGHSH and CDR2 LQKENI. The CDR3 extends over 15 amino acids. With V trimmed by 3 bases and J by 7 bases, 8 bases remained unmatched. CDR3 coding DNA: TGTGCCAGCTCACCCCAACGAGCTAGCGGGAATGAGCAGTTCTTC. This gives the protein CASSPQRASGNEQFF.

The genes are TRBV28 and TRBJ1-2; tentative D call: TRBD1 (5 bases). Deletions cut 11 bases from V and 1 base from J, with 20 bases between. Germline CDR1 is MDHEN and CDR2 is SYDVKM. The CDR3 consists of 15 residues. The CDR3 loop is CAVGRERSLNYGYTF. The CDR3, as DNA: TGTGCCGTCGGCAGGGAGAGAAGTCTTAACTATGGCTACACCTTC.

CDR3 DNA sequence: TGTGCCAGCAGCTTCACGGGACAGGGGAAGCAGTACTTC. This translates into CASSFTGQGKQYF. This chain links TRBV11-3 with TRBJ2-7, with TRBD1 identical over 10 bases. Losses at the gene ends were 3 bases for V and 8 bases for J; bases not matched to a gene: 4. CDR3 length: 13 amino acids. The germline gives CDR1 SGHNT, CDR2 YENEEA.

The chain carries TRBV5-6 and TRBJ2-7; TRBD2 aligns across 9 bases. This CDR3 contains 16 residues. Trimming at V came to 1 base and at J to 4 bases, leaving 9 bases not matched to a gene. CDR1 is SGHDT, CDR2 YYEEEE, per germline. CDR3 sequence (DNA): TGTGCCAGCAGCTTGTCCCCCCTAGCGGGAACATACGAGCAGTACTTC. Its translation is CASSLSPLAGTYEQYF.

The chain recombines TRBV6-6 with TRBJ2-7; D is perhaps TRBD2 (5 bases). The CDR3 is made up of 16 amino acids. CDR1 is MNHNY and CDR2 is SVGAGI in the germline V gene (reference sequence). The ends were cut back, 2 bases at V and 6 bases at J, with 20 bases in the middle. The CDR3 DNA follows: TGTGCCAGCAGTTACCTGGCCAGCGGACCCTCAGGCGAGCAGTACTTC. It codes for CASSYLASGPSGEQYF.

The V and J genes are TRBV6-1 and TRBJ2-4; 8 bases match TRBD1. V was clipped by 1 base and J by 1 base; unmatched bases: 6. Germline V gene data show CDR1 as MNHNS and CDR2 as SASEGT. CDR3 length: 17 residues. CDR3 loop: CASSEGPWDRAKNIQYF. The CDR3 region has the DNA TGTGCCAGCAGTGAAGGTCCTTGGGACAGGGCCAAAAACATTCAGTACTTC.

On this clone itself: A junction end diverges from the germline sequence, so it may reflect a read error. The gene calls are TRBV11-3 and TRBJ1-1; maybe TRBD1 (5 bases). The CDR3 covers 13 residues. Looked up from germline, CDR1 is SGHNT and CDR2 is YENEEA. CDR3 region: CASSLAGPGQARF. DNA of the CDR3: TGTGCCAGCAGCTTAGCCGGACCCGGACAAGCGCGCTTT.